What follows is one TCR beta chain and its context. Using its own MiXCR run on the 5' RACE reads, TCRdb lists one record per CDR3 protein. The sample contains about 430,000 distinct CDR3 sequences, about a sixth of which appear only once. The data were obtained in a study of T-cell memory formation after mild COVID-19. Turning to the study itself: In these data, TCR clusters were largely donor specific.

Germline V gives CDR1 SNHLY, CDR2 FYNNEI. J lost 10 bases, V lost 3 bases, and 11 bases had no gene match. This CDR3 has 15 residues. This receptor was identified in a man aged 18 to 29 who had mild COVID-19 (a few samples of this study predate the infection). Cell type and time point are not known. Sequenced input: PBMCs or a T cell subset sorted from them (not recorded which). The V gene is TRBV2, the J gene TRBJ1-5, with 8 bases identical to TRBD1. CDR3 coding DNA: TGTGCCAGCAGTGATGAGTCAGGGGGCGGAGGTCCCCAGCATTTT. This codes for CASSDESGGGGPQHF.